One and the same sample provided the 30 T cell receptor beta chains below, sequenced in a study of T cells in Graves' hyperthyroidism and ophthalmopathy. Authors of the study amplified TCR beta CDR3 regions from RNA transcripts. When the TCR CDR3 underwent first-round RT-PCR, the HTBI primer set was used. Each CDR3 protein gets one entry after TCRdb re-called the multiplex PCR reads with MiXCR. The sample shows fewer than 250,000 distinct CDR3 sequences, over 15% of them seen only once. The specimen was blood. These receptors all stem from a man aged 50-59 years with Graves' hyperthyroidism.

There are many counts of this clonotype. This chain joins TRBV7-8 and TRBJ1-3; tentatively, D is TRBD1 (5 bases). Trimming took 5 bases from V and 0 from J, leaving 14 bases between them. Germline assignment: CDR1 SGHVS and CDR2 FQNEAQ. This CDR3 spans 16 amino acids. CDR3: CASSPWGRGSGNTIYF. In DNA, the CDR3 is TGTGCCAGCAGCCCCTGGGGTAGGGGCTCTGGAAACACCATATATTTT.

This clonotype is a singleton in its sample. This rearrangement joins TRBV5-1 to TRBJ1-2, with 9 bases lining up with TRBD1. Unmatched junction bases numbered 5, after V lost 0 bases and J lost 2 bases. The CDR3 extends over 16 amino acids. Germline V CDR1 and CDR2: SGHRS, YFSETQ. CDR3 sequence (DNA): TGCGCCAGCAGCTTGGCCCTCGGGACAGGGAACTATGGCTACACCTTC. This encodes CASSLALGTGNYGYTF.

This clonotype was picked up a small number of times. This chain links TRBV7-6 with TRBJ2-7; no clear D gene. V gave up 2 bases and J gave up 0 bases, with 8 bases separating them. CDR3 length equals 14 residues. From germline, CDR1 is SGHVS and CDR2 FNYEAQ. The CDR3 DNA follows: TGTGCCAGCAGCTTATCGGCTGGCTCCTACGAGCAGTACTTC. It translates to CASSLSAGSYEQYF.

The gene calls are TRBV7-8 and TRBJ2-4, with a weak D call TRBD1 (5 bases). The CDR3 is made up of 13 amino acids. Trimming left V 2 bases short and J 11 bases short, with 13 bases between. CDR1 and CDR2 from the germline V gene are SGHVS and FQNEAQ. The CDR3 spells CASSLTRDSFQYF. For the CDR3, the DNA is TGTGCCAGCAGCTTAACCCGCGACAGTTTTCAGTACTTC.

This clonotype came up many times. The chain couples TRBV20-1 to TRBJ2-3; 14 bases are shared with TRBD2. CDR3 size: 17 residues. The germline V gene has CDR1 DFQATT and CDR2 SNEGSKA (reference sequence). Unmatched junction bases numbered 9, after V lost 3 bases and J lost 4 bases. CDR3 in amino acids: CSARDILTSGRADTQYF. The CDR3 DNA sequence: TGCAGTGCTAGGGATATACTGACTAGCGGGAGGGCAGATACGCAGTATTTT.

The sample holds many counts of this clonotype. This chain connects TRBV6-1 to TRBJ2-7, with D possibly being TRBD1 or TRBD2 (6 bases each). The V gene lost 2 bases and the J gene lost 2 bases, with 13 bases spanning the gap. Germline CDR1 and CDR2: MNHNS and SASEGT. CDR3 length equals 15 residues. The CDR3 reads CASSERGGDTYEQYF. The CDR3 DNA reads TGTGCCAGCAGTGAACGGGGCGGGGACACCTACGAGCAGTACTTC.

The chain is built from TRBV28 and TRBJ2-2; maybe TRBD2 (6 bases). Germline V gives CDR1 MDHEN, CDR2 SYDVKM. V lost 5 bases and J lost 1, with 11 bases in between. The CDR3 is 15 residues long. Here the CDR3 DNA reads TGTGCCAGCAGTCCCCCGGGGGAGAACACCGGGGAGCTGTTTTTT. Translating it yields CASSPPGENTGELFF.

V gene TRBV5-1 combines with J gene TRBJ2-5; no reliable D call. The V end was cut by 0 bases, the J end by 5 bases, with 11 bases between. This CDR3 comprises 14 residues. The germline V gene has CDR1 SGHRS and CDR2 YFSETQ. CDR3 DNA: TGCGCCAGCAGCTTGGAGGCGGACCGGGAGACCCAGTACTTC. It codes for CASSLEADRETQYF.

This clonotype was counted at least ten times. The chain has TRBV30 and TRBJ2-1; TRBD2 aligns across 12 bases. CDR3 length: 16 amino acids. Germline CDR1 and CDR2: GTSNPN and SVGIG (reference sequence). The V gene end was trimmed by 3 bases and the J gene end by 7 bases; junction bases not matched to a gene: 10. CDR3 coding DNA: TGTGCCTGGAGACCTCCGCGGACTAGCGGGACGAATGAGCAGTTCTTC. Its protein product is CAWRPPRTSGTNEQFF.

This clonotype was counted many times. V and J are TRBV28 and TRBJ2-7; TRBD2 matches 9 bases. The CDR3 has 15 residues. Germline CDR1 reads MDHEN; CDR2 reads SYDVKM. V gave up 3 bases and J gave up 0 bases; unmatched junction bases: 3. The CDR3 nucleotides are TGTGCCAGCAGTTTGCTGACTAGCGGCTCCTACGAGCAGTACTTC. It specifies CASSLLTSGSYEQYF.

There are many counts of this clonotype. The J gene is TRBJ2-7, the V gene TRBV4-1, with 8 bases lining up with TRBD1. The CDR3 loop spans 16 amino acids. Per germline, CDR1 MGHRA and CDR2 YSYEKL. The trim removed 3 bases at V and 2 bases at J, leaving 9 bases unmatched. The CDR3 loop is CASSQGQAPRPYEQYF. CDR3 sequence (DNA): TGCGCCAGCAGCCAGGGACAGGCGCCCCGGCCCTACGAGCAGTACTTC.

This clonotype was seen ten or more times. This chain connects TRBV7-8 to TRBJ2-7; TRBD2 might be the D (5 bases). Germline CDR1 is SGHVS and CDR2 is FQNEAQ. Trimming took 1 base from V and 3 from J, leaving 7 bases between them. The CDR3 is 13 residues long. The CDR3 loop reads CASSLGAGYEQYF. The CDR3, as DNA: TGTGCCAGCAGCTTAGGGGCGGGCTACGAGCAGTACTTC.

This clonotype was observed at least ten times. This sequence joins TRBV12-3 or TRBV12-4 and TRBJ2-7; D uncertain. Trimming took off 3 bases at V and 2 bases at J, with 11 bases between the two ends. The CDR3 consists of 14 residues. As DNA, the CDR3 is TGTGCCAGCAGTTTTGGCAGGTACGCCTACGAGCAGTACTTC. Amino acid sequence: CASSFGRYAYEQYF.

The sample holds many counts of this clonotype. The chain combines TRBV6-1 with TRBJ1-5; the D gene is possibly TRBD1 (5 bases). Germline-derived CDR1 and CDR2 are MNHNS and SASEGT. V was pared by 1 base and J by 4 bases, with 8 bases between. This CDR3 has 14 amino acids. CDR3 residues: CASSEGGGNQPQHF. CDR3 bases: TGTGCCAGCAGTGAAGGCGGGGGAAATCAGCCCCAGCATTTT.

This chain uses TRBV24-1 with TRBJ1-6; 9 positions match TRBD1. This CDR3 region has 15 residues. CDR1 is KGHDR, CDR2 SFDVKD, per germline. Trimming at V came to 10 bases and at J to 7 bases, leaving 10 bases not matched to a gene. CDR3 DNA sequence: TGTGCCACTCTGACACAGGGGGCAAAAAATTCACCCCTCCACTTT. Protein: CATLTQGAKNSPLHF.

This clonotype occurred a few times. The J gene is TRBJ1-1, the V gene TRBV7-2; possible D gene TRBD1, 5 bases. V was shortened by 3 bases and J by 1 base, with 9 bases between the two germline ends. Germline-derived CDR1 and CDR2 are SGHTA and FQGNSA. The CDR3 loop spans 14 amino acids. This chain's CDR3 is CASSFGGPNTEAFF. CDR3 coding DNA: TGTGCCAGCAGCTTTGGGGGACCGAACACTGAAGCTTTCTTT.

V gene TRBV10-3 combines with J gene TRBJ1-2; 12 bases agree with TRBD1. CDR1 ENHRY and CDR2 SYGVKD come from the germline V gene. The CDR3 consists of 15 residues. The V and J ends lost 10 bases and 7 bases, in that order; junction bases with no gene match: 13. The chain's CDR3 is CATLIPGQGAGGYTF. For the CDR3, the DNA is TGTGCCACCCTAATTCCGGGACAGGGGGCCGGTGGCTACACCTTC.

This clonotype was observed a handful of times. The CDR3 coding sequence is TGTGCCAGCACCCGAAGGGTGGGCTCCTACGAGCAGTACTTC. The encoded protein is CASTRRVGSYEQYF. V and J are TRBV6-1 and TRBJ2-7; the D is unclear. Trimming removed 7 bases at V and 0 bases at J, with 13 bases between. This CDR3 spans 14 amino acids. Germline V gives CDR1 MNHNS, CDR2 SASEGT.

The J gene is TRBJ2-3, the V gene TRBV6-1; 10 bases match TRBD2. With 5 bases clipped from V and 4 bases from J, the junction kept 6 bases outside the gene matches. Germline CDR1 reads MNHNS; CDR2 reads SASEGT. There are 15 residues in the CDR3. The CDR3 region is CASSQPGLASDTQYF. CDR3 coding DNA: TGTGCCAGCAGTCAACCGGGACTAGCGTCAGATACGCAGTATTTT.

The V and J genes are TRBV29-1 and TRBJ2-7, with D maybe TRBD2 (5 bases). Per germline, CDR1 SQVTM and CDR2 ANQGSEA. This CDR3 region has 12 residues. V lost 4 bases, J lost 4 bases, and 11 bases lay in between. CDR3 region: CSVAGTGYEQYF. CDR3 in DNA: TGCAGCGTTGCGGGAACGGGATACGAGCAGTACTTC.

The gene calls are TRBV30 and TRBJ1-5; D ambiguous. V shed 2 bases and J shed 4 bases, with 9 bases lying between them. CDR3 length: 13 residues. CDR1 and CDR2 from the germline V gene are GTSNPN and SVGIG (reference sequence). For the CDR3, the DNA is TGTGCCTGGAGTCGGGCCGTGAATCAGCCCCAGCATTTT. Translating gives CAWSRAVNQPQHF.

This clonotype was seen many times. The rearrangement links TRBV7-9 to TRBJ2-4; D unresolved. The germline CDR1 and CDR2 sequences are SEHNR and FQNEAQ (reference sequence). V dropped 1 base and J dropped 3 bases, with 4 bases sitting between them. The CDR3 spans 13 residues. CDR3 bases: TGTGCCAGCAGCTTAGACGGCAAAAACATTCAGTACTTC. Encoded protein: CASSLDGKNIQYF.

A few counts support this clonotype. This rearrangement joins TRBV5-1 to TRBJ1-6; D ambiguous. The germline V gene encodes CDR1 SGHRS and CDR2 YFSETQ. This CDR3 spans 13 amino acids. Between the trimmed V and J ends, which lost 0 bases and 6 bases, there was a span of 4 bases. CDR3 in DNA: TGCGCCAGCAGCTTGGAGGCTAATTCACCCCTCCACTTT. This translates into CASSLEANSPLHF.

This clonotype was recorded at least ten times. The J gene is TRBJ2-2, the V gene TRBV5-1, with TRBD2 matching over 9 bases. CDR3 length: 15 residues. V was pared by 1 base and J by 6 bases, with 4 bases of the junction left unmatched. Germline-derived CDR1 and CDR2 are SGHRS and YFSETQ. CDR3 nucleotide sequence: TGCGCCAGCAGCTTGATAGGCGGGAGGGCCGGGGAGCTGTTTTTT. Protein product: CASSLIGGRAGELFF.

The V and J genes are TRBV29-1 and TRBJ2-7; D remains unclear. Germline V gene lookup returns CDR1 SQVTM and CDR2 ANQGSEA. V was cut by 6 bases and J by 4 bases, with 22 bases left in between. The CDR3 covers 15 residues. CDR3 sequence: CSVPAPSTQCYEQYF. The DNA of the CDR3 is TGCAGCGTCCCGGCGCCTTCCACACAGTGTTACGAGCAGTACTTC.

As for this clonotype: This likely comes from a read error, as the CDR3 has no conserved phenylalanine or tryptophan at its end. The chain employs TRBV27 and TRBJ1-6, with 8 bases aligning to TRBD1. V dropped 8 bases and J dropped 12; count of bases not matched to a gene: 9. This CDR3 region has 13 residues. The germline V gene has CDR1 MNHEY and CDR2 SMNVEV (reference sequence). CDR3 nucleotide sequence: TGTGCCAGCCGTAGGGACAGGTCGAAACCCCTCCACCTT. It is translated as CASRRDRSKPLHL.

J is TRBJ1-1 and V is TRBV20-1; 7 bases map to TRBD1. J gave up 0 bases and V 0 bases, and 1 base lay outside the gene matches. The V gene's germline CDR1 is DFQATT and CDR2 SNEGSKA (reference sequence). The CDR3 sequence is 14 residues long. DNA for the CDR3: TGCAGTGCTAGAGAGACAGGGATGAACACTGAAGCTTTCTTT. This sequence encodes CSARETGMNTEAFF.

This clonotype was counted at least ten times. V usage is TRBV20-1 and J usage is TRBJ2-7; TRBD2 agrees at 7 bases. V shed 7 bases and J 1 base; nucleotides not matched to a gene: 10. The length of the CDR3 is 14 residues. Germline CDR1 reads DFQATT; CDR2 reads SNEGSKA (reference sequence). CDR3: CSVLWGSGSYEQYF. CDR3 coding DNA: TGCAGTGTCCTATGGGGTAGCGGGTCCTACGAGCAGTACTTC.

This clonotype occurred many times. J is TRBJ2-1 and V is TRBV12-3 or TRBV12-4; possibly TRBD1 or TRBD2 for D (6 bases each). With 7 bases removed from V and 0 bases from J, the gap between germline ends came to 13 bases. The CDR3 totals 15 residues. The CDR3 sequence is CASNFGGPSYNEQFF. The CDR3 DNA reads as TGTGCCAGCAACTTTGGGGGGCCCTCCTACAATGAGCAGTTCTTC.

To note about this clonotype: At one end the junction does not follow the germline gene, possibly because of a read error. V gene TRBV5-1 combines with J gene TRBJ2-7; 9 nucleotides align to TRBD1. This CDR3 has 13 amino acids. CDR1 is SGHRS, CDR2 YFSETQ, per germline. CDR3 in amino acids: CASSRDREYEQHF. The CDR3 DNA is TGCGCCAGCAGCCGGGACAGGGAGTACGAGCAGCACTTC. Based on the CDR3 plus reference TRBV5-1 and TRBJ2-7, the full variable domain is KAGVTQTPRYLIKTRGQQVTLSCSPISGHRSVSWYQQTPGQGLQFLFEYFSETQRNKGNFPGRFSGRQFSNSRSEMNVSTLELGDSALYLCASSRDREYEQHFGPGTRLTVT.